This record covers a single TCR beta chain. The CDR3 length is 18 residues. The germline V gene has CDR1 MNHNS and CDR2 SASEGT. Trimming shortened V by 0 bases and J by 0 bases, and 12 bases separated the two germline ends. These data belong to a study of cytotoxic CD8 clonotypes in ibrutinib-treated CLL. As for the study in general: It was after a median 12 months of treatment, range 6 to 36, that response samples were taken.

Profiled with immunoSEQ multiplex PCR; TCRdb holds only in-frame clones, not every one. Here the sample spans fewer than 45,000 clones, 71% being singletons. The material was PBMCs, obtained at disease progression, from a patient treated with ibrutinib. This clonotype originated in a human donor with chronic lymphocytic leukemia. The rearrangement uses TRBV6-1 and TRBJ1-6; D gene ambiguous. This chain's CDR3 is CASSEAHAQSSYNSPLHF. CDR3 sequence (DNA): TGTGCCAGCAGTGAAGCCCATGCGCAGAGCTCCTATAATTCACCCCTCCACTTT.